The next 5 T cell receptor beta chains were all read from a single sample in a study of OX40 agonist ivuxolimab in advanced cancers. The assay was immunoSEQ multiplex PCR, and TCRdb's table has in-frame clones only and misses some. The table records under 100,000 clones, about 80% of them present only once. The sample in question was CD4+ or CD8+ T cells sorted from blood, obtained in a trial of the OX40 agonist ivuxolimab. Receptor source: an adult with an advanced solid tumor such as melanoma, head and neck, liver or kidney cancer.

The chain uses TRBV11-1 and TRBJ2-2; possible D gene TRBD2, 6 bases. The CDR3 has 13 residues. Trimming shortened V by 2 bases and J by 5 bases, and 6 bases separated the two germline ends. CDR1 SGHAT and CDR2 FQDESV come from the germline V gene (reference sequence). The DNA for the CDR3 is TGTGCCAGCAGCTTACGGGAGACCGGGGAGCTGTTTTTT. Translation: CASSLRETGELFF.

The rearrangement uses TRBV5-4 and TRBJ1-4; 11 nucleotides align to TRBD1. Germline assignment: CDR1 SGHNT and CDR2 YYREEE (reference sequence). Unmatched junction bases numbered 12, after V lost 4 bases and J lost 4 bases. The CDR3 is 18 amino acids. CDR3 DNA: TGTGCCAGCAGCGGAACCGGGACAGGGGGTCGGGGTAATGAAAAACTGTTTTTT. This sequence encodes CASSGTGTGGRGNEKLFF.

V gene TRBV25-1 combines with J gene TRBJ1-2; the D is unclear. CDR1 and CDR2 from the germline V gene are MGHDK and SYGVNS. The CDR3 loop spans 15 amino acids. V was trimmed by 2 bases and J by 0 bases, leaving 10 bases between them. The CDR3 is CASSEGPASNYGYTF. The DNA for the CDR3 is TGTGCCAGCAGTGAAGGACCGGCCTCTAACTATGGCTACACCTTC.

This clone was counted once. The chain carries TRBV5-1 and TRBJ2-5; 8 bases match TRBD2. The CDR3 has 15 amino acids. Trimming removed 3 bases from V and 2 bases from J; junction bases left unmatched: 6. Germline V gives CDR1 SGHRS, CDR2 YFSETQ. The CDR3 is CASSSGGAFQETQYF. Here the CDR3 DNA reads TGCGCCAGCAGCTCCGGGGGGGCTTTTCAAGAGACCCAGTACTTC.

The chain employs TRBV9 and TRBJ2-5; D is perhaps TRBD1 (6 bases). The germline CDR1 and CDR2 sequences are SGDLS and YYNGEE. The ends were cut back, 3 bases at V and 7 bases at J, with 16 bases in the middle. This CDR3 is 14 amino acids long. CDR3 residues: CASSGTQGIGTQYF. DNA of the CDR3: TGTGCCAGCAGCGGAACACAGGGAATTGGGACCCAGTACTTC.